The next 2 T cell receptor beta chains were all read from a single sample in a study of cytomegalovirus exposure and HLA in healthy donors. Use of 60 Vbeta and 13 Jbeta primers characterized the PCR. Assay: immunoSEQ multiplex PCR; the TCRdb copy retains only in-frame clones and omits some. Recorded here are 56,000 or so clones; the top ten clones represent about 2.3%. The specimen sequenced was PBMCs. Source of these receptors: a female donor in good health and CMV-seronegative.

CDR3: CAWREPDRDNQPQHF. The CDR3 nucleotides are TGTGCCTGGAGAGAGCCGGACAGGGACAATCAGCCCCAGCATTTT. The genes are TRBV30 and TRBJ1-5, with 8 nucleotides matching TRBD1. The trim removed 3 bases at V and 3 bases at J, leaving 7 bases unmatched. This CDR3 has 15 amino acids. Germline V gene lookup returns CDR1 GTSNPN and CDR2 SVGIG (reference sequence).

The rearrangement uses TRBV19 and TRBJ2-5; perhaps TRBD2 as D (6 bases). Trimming removed 6 bases at V and 4 bases at J, with 18 bases between. The CDR3 runs to 15 residues. Per germline, CDR1 LNHDA and CDR2 SQIVND (reference sequence). The CDR3 loop reads CASSPGGSGRETQYF. CDR3 in DNA: TGTGCCAGTAGCCCTGGGGGGTCGGGGCGAGAGACCCAGTACTTC. The variable domain in full, with the rest retrieved from reference TRBV19 and TRBJ2-5, is DGGITQSPKYLFRKEGQNVTLSCEQNLNHDAMYWYRQDPGQGLRLIYYSQIVNDFQKGDIAEGYSVSREKKESFPLTVTSAQKNPTAFYLCASSPGGSGRETQYFGPGTRLLVL.